This T cell receptor (beta chain) was sequenced during a study of blood T cell repertoires in COVID-19. The wider study: Acute and convalescent COVID-19 specimens originated in the United States, Italy and Spain.

Study processing details: The assay estimated nucleated cells by amplifying reference gene primers. Assay: immunoSEQ multiplex PCR; the TCRdb copy retains only in-frame clones and omits some. V and J calls and clone size are given by that table; D and trimming were obtained from the DNA. The sample contains about 480,000 clones, 75% to 90% of which appear only once. V lost 5 bases, J lost 13 bases, and 14 bases lay in between. The CDR3 spans 12 residues. Germline loops: CDR1 MNHNS, CDR2 SASEGT. Participant-reported clinical history was the basis for cohort assignment. The chain uses TRBV6-1 and TRBJ2-2; D is possibly TRBD1 (6 bases). This clonotype was obtained from a woman between 55 and 75 years old who had recovered from COVID-19. Sequences were obtained from PBMCs or T cells enriched from blood (not recorded which). CDR3 in amino acids: CASSKGQLGLFF. The CDR3, as DNA: TGTGCCAGCAGTAAAGGACAGTTGGGGCTGTTTTTT.